This T cell receptor beta chain was identified in a study of blood T cells in healthy people across ages. Study at large: Using template switching, researchers captured about one barcoded beta molecule for each two T cells.

PCR was performed a second time for roughly 7 to 11 cycles using a sample-barcoded 5' primer and a J-beta primer mix. Every cDNA molecule bore a tag from a template-switch adaptor containing 12 random nucleotides. TCRdb called the 5' RACE reads again in MiXCR, with one record for every CDR3 protein. The sample includes some 710,000 distinct CDR3 sequences, about 45% of them seen just once. Study results and caveats: The recorded TCR beta diversity per million T cells decreased in a roughly linear manner with age.

The germline V and J ends were trimmed by 8 bases and 0 bases, with 6 bases remaining between them. This CDR3 is built from 12 residues. Germline lookup yields CDR1 SGHDN and CDR2 FVKESK. Remarks on this clonotype: Its cognate antigen is unknown.

The clonotype comes from a man at least 80 years old in good health. The chain combines TRBV14 with TRBJ2-3, with unresolved D. The sample was blood. CDR3 sequence (DNA): TGTGCCAGCGGGTTTAGCACAGATACGCAGTATTTT. This encodes CASGFSTDTQYF. Full variable domain (missing parts from reference TRBV14 and TRBJ2-3): EAGVTQFPSHSVIEKGQTVTLRCDPISGHDNLYWYRRVMGKEIKFLLHFVKESKQDESGMPNNRFLAERTGGTYSTLKVQPAELEDSGVYFCASGFSTDTQYFGPGTRLTVL.